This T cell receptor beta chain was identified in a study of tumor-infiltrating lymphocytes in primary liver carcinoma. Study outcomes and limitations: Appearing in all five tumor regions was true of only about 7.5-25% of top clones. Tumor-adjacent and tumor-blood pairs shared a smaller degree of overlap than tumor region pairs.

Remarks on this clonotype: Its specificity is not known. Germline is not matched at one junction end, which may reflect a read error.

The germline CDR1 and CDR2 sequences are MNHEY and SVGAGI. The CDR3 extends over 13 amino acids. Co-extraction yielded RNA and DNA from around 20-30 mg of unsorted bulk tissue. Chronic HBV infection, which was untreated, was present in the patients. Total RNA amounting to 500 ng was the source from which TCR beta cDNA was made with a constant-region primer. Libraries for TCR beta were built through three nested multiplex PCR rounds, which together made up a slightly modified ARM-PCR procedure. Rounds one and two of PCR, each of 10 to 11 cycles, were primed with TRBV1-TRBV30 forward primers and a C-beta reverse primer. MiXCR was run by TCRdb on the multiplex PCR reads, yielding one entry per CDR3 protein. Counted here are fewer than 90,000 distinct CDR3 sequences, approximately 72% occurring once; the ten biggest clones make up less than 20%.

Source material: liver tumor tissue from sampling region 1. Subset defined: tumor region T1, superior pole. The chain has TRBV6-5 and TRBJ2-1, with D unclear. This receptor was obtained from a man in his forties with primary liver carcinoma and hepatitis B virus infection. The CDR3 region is CASKLSSYNKQSF. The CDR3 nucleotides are TGTGCCAGCAAGTTGAGCTCCTACAATAAGCAGTCCTTC.